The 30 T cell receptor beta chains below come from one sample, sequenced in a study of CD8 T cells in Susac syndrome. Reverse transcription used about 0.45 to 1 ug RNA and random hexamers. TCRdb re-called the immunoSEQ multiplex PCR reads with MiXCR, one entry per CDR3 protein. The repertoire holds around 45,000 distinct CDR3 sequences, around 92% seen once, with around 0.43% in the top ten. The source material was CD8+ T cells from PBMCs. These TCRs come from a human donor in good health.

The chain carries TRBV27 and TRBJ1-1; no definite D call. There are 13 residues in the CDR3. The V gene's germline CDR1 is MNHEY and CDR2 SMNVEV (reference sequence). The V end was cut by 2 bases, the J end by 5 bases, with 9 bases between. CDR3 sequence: CASSLPGMTEAFF. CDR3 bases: TGTGCCAGCAGTTTACCGGGGATGACTGAAGCTTTCTTT.

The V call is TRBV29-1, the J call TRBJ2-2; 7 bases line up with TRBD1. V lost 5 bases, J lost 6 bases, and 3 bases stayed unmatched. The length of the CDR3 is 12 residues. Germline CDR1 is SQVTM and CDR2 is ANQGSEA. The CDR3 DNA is TGCAGCGTTAGTACAGGGGCCGGGGAGCTGTTTTTT. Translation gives CSVSTGAGELFF.

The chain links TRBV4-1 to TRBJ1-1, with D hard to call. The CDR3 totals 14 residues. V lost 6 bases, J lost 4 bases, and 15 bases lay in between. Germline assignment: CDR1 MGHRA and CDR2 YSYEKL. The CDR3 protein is CASSLLPRTTEAFF. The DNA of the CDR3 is TGCGCCAGCAGTCTTTTGCCCCGGACCACTGAAGCTTTCTTT.

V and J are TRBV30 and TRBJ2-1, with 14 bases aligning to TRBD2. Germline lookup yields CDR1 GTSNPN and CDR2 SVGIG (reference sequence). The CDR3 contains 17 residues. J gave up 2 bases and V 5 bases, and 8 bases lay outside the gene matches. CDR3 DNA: TGTGCCTGGTCGGGACTAGCGGGAGTCACAGCCTACAATGAGCAGTTCTTC. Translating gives CAWSGLAGVTAYNEQFF.

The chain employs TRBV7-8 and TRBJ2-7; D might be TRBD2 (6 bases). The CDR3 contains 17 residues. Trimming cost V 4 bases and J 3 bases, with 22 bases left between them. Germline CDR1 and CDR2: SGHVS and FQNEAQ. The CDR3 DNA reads TGTGCCAGCAGCTCCGGGCTGGACGGAGGGGAGAGCTACGAGCAGTACTTC. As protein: CASSSGLDGGESYEQYF.

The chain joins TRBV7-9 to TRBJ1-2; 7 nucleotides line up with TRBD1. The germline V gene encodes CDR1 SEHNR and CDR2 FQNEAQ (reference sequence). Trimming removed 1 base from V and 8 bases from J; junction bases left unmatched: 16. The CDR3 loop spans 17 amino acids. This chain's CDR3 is CASSLDSGQAPGRGYTF. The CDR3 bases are TGTGCCAGCAGCTTAGACTCCGGACAGGCGCCGGGAAGAGGCTACACCTTC. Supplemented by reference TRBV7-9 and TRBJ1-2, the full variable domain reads DTGVSQNPRHKITKRGQNVTFRCDPISEHNRLYWYRQTLGQGPEFLTYFQNEAQLEKSRLLSDRFSAERPKGSFSTLEIQRTEQGDSAMYLCASSLDSGQAPGRGYTFGSGTRLTVV.

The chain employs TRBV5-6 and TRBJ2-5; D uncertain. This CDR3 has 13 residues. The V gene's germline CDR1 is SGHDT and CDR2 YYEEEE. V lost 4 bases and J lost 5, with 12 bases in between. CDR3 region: CASSLTVLETQYF. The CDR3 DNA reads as TGTGCCAGCAGCCTAACCGTTCTGGAGACCCAGTACTTC.

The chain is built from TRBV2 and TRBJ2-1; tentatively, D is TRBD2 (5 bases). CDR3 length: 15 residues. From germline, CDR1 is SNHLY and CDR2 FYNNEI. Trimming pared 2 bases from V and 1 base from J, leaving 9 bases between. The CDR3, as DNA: TGTGCCAGCAGTGAAAGGACTTCTTCCTACAATGAGCAGTTCTTC. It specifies CASSERTSSYNEQFF.

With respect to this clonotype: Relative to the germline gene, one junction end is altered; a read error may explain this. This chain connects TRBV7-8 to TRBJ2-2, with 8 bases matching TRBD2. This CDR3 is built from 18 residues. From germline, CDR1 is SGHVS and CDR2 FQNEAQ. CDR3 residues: CPSSFPKSGRGRSGELFF. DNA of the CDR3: TGTCCCAGCAGCTTCCCGAAAAGCGGGAGAGGTCGGTCCGGGGAGCTGTTTTTT.

DNA of the CDR3: TGTGCCAGCAGCGCAGGGACAGGGGAGTATGAGCAGTACTTC. Amino acid sequence: CASSAGTGEYEQYF. The gene calls are TRBV9 and TRBJ2-7; 10 bases align to TRBD1. CDR3 size: 14 residues. In germline, CDR1 is SGDLS, CDR2 YYNGEE. Trimming cost V 3 bases and J 7 bases; bases outside gene matches: 7.

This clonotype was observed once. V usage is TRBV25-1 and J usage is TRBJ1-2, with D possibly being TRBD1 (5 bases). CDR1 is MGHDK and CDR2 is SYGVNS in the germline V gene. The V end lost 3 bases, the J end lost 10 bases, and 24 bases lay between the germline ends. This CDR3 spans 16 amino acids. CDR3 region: CASSDIVGRGYCDYTF. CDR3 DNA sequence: TGTGCCAGCAGTGATATCGTGGGGCGCGGATATTGCGACTACACCTTC.

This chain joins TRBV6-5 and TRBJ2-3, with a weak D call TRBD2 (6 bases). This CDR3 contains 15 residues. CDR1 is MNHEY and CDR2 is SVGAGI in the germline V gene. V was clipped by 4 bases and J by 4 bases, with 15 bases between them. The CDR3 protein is CASSFYSWEADTQYF. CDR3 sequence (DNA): TGTGCCAGCAGTTTTTATAGCTGGGAGGCAGATACGCAGTATTTT.

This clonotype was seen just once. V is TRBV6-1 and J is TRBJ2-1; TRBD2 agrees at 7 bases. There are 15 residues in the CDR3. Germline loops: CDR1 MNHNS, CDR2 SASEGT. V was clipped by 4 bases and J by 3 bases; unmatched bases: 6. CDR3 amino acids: CASSASPGGYNEQFF. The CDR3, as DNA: TGTGCCAGCAGTGCCTCACCGGGGGGCTACAATGAGCAGTTCTTC.

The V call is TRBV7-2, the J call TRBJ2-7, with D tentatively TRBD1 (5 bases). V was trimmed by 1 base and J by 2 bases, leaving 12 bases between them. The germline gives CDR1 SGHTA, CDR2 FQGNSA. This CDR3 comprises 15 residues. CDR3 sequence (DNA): TGTGCCAGCAGCTTAGGGCAGGGTGGGCCCTACGAGCAGTACTTC. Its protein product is CASSLGQGGPYEQYF.

This CDR3 is CASSINSNQPQHF. In DNA form, the CDR3 reads TGTGCCAGCAGTATCAATAGCAATCAGCCCCAGCATTTT. The chain uses TRBV6-5 and TRBJ1-5; D gene uncertain. Germline lookup yields CDR1 MNHEY and CDR2 SVGAGI. Trimming cost V 5 bases and J 0 bases, with 5 bases left between them. The CDR3 consists of 13 residues.

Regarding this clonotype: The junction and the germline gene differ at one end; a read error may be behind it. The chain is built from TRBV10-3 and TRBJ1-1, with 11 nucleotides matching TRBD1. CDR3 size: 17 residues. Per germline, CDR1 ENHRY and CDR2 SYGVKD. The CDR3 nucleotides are TGTGCCATCAGTGACCCGGACAGGGGGCCGCGCAACACTGAAGCTTCCTTT. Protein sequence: CAISDPDRGPRNTEASF.

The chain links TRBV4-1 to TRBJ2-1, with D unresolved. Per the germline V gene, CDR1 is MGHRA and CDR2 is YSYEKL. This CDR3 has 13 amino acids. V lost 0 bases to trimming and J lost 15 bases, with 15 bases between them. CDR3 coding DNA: TGCGCCAGCAGCCAAGATCTACAAGGAGAAACGTTCTTC. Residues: CASSQDLQGETFF.

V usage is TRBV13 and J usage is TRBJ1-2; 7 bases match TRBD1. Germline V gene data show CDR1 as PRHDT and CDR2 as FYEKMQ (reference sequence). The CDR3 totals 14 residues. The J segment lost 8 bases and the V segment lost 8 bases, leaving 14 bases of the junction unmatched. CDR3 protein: CASSSRGGAEGYTF. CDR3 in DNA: TGTGCCAGCTCCTCTCGAGGGGGCGCGGAGGGCTACACCTTC.

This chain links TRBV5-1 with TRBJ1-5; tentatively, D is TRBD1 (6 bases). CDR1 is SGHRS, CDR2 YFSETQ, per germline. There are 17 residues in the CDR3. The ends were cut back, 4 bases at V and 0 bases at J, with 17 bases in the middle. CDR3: CASSPGGSKYSNQPQHF. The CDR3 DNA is TGCGCCAGCAGCCCGGGGGGCAGTAAGTATAGCAATCAGCCCCAGCATTTT. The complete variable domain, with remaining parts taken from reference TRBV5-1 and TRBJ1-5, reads KAGVTQTPRYLIKTRGQQVTLSCSPISGHRSVSWYQQTPGQGLQFLFEYFSETQRNKGNFPGRFSGRQFSNSRSEMNVSTLELGDSALYLCASSPGGSKYSNQPQHFGDGTRLSIL.

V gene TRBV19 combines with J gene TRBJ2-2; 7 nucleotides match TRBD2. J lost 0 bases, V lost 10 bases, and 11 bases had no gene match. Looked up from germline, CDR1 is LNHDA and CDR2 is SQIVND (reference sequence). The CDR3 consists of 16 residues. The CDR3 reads CATEGWEGTNTGELFF. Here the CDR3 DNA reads TGTGCCACCGAGGGGTGGGAGGGAACGAACACCGGGGAGCTGTTTTTT.

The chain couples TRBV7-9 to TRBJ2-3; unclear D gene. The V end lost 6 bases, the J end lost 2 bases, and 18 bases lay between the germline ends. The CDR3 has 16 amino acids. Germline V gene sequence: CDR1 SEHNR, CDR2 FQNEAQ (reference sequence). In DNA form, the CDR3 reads TGTGCCAGCAGTTACGTTCGGTCACTCACCACAGATACGCAGTATTTT. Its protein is CASSYVRSLTTDTQYF. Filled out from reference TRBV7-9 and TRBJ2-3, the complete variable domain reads DTGVSQNPRHKITKRGQNVTFRCDPISEHNRLYWYRQTLGQGPEFLTYFQNEAQLEKSRLLSDRFSAERPKGSFSTLEIQRTEQGDSAMYLCASSYVRSLTTDTQYFGPGTRLTVL.

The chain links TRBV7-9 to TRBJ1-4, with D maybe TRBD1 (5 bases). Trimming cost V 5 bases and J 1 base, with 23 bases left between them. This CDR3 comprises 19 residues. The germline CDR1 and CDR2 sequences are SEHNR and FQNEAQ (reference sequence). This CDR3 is CASSLPPGLQLGTNEKLFF. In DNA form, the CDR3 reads TGTGCCAGCAGCCTACCGCCGGGACTTCAACTGGGAACTAATGAAAAACTGTTTTTT.

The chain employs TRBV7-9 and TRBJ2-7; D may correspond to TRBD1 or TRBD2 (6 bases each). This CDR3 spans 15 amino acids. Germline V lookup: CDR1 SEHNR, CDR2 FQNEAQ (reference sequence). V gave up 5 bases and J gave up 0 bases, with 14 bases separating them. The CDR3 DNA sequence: TGTGCCAGCAGCCCAGCTGGAGGGGGCTCCTACGAGCAGTACTTC. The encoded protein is CASSPAGGGSYEQYF.

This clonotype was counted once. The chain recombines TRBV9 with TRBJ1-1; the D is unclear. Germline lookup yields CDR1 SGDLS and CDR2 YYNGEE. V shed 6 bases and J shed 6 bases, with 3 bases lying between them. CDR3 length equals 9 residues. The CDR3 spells CASTPEAFF. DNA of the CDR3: TGTGCCAGCACCCCTGAAGCTTTCTTT. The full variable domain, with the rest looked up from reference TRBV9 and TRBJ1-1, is DSGVTQTPKHLITATGQRVTLRCSPRSGDLSVYWYQQSLDQGLQFLIQYYNGEERAKGNILERFSAQQFPDLHSELNLSSLELGDSALYFCASTPEAFFGQGTRLTVV.

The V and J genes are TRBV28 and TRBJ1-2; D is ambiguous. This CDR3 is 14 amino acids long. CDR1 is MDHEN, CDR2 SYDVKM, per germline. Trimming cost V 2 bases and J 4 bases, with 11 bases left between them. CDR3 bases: TGTGCCAGCAGTTTAAGTTCGGGGATCTATGGCTACACCTTC. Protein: CASSLSSGIYGYTF.

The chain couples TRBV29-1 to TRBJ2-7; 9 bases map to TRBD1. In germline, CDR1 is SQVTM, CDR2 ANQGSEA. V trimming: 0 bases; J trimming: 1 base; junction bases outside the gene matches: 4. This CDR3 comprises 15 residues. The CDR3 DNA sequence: TGCAGCGTTGAAGAAACAGGGGGCGCATCCTACGAGCAGTACTTC. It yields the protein CSVEETGGASYEQYF.

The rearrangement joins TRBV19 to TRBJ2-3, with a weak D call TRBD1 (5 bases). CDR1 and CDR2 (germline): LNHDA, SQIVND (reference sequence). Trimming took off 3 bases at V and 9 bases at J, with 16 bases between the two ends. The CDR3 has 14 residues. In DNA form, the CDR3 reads TGTGCCAGTAGTATTTTCCAGGGCTTAGACACGCAGTATTTT. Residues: CASSIFQGLDTQYF.

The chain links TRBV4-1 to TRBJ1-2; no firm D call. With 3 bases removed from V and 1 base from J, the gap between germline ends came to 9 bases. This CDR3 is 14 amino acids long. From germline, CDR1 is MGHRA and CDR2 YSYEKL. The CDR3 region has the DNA TGCGCCAGCAGCCACCCCCAGGATAACTATGGCTACACCTTC. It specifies CASSHPQDNYGYTF.

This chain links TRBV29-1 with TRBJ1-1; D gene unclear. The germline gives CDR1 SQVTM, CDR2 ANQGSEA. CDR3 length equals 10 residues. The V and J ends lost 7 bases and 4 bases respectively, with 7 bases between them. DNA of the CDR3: TGCAGCGCTTGGACCACTGAAGCTTTCTTT. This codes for CSAWTTEAFF.

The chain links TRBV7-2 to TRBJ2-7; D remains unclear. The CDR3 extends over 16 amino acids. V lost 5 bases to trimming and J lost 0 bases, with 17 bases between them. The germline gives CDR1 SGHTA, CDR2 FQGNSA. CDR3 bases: TGTGCCAGCAGCCCCTCTAGGCGGTTAAACTCCTACGAGCAGTACTTC. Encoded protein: CASSPSRRLNSYEQYF.